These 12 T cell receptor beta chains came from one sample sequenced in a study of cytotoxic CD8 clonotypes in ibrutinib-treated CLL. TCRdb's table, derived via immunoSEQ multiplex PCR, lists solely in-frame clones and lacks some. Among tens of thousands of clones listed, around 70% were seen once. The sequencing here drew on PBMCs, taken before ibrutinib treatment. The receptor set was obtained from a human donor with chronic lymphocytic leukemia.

The DNA of the CDR3 is TGTGCCAGCAGTTACGGGACGACCGGGGAGCTGTTTTTT. Its protein product is CASSYGTTGELFF. The chain is built from TRBV6-6 and TRBJ2-2; tentatively, D is TRBD1 or TRBD2 (5 bases each). Germline-derived CDR1 and CDR2 are MNHNY and SVGAGI (reference sequence). The CDR3 consists of 13 residues. V was shortened by 2 bases and J by 5 bases, with 6 bases between the two germline ends.

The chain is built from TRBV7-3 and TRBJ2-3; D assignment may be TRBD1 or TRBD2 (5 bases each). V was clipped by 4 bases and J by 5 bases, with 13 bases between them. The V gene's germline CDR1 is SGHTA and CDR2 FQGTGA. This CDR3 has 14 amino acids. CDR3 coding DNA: TGTGCCAGCAGCTCGGGGCCCGGGATAGATACGCAGTATTTT. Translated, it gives CASSSGPGIDTQYF.

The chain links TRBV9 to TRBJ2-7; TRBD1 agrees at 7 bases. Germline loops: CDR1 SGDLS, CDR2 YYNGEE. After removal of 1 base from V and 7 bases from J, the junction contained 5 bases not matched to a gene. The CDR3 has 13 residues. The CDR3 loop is CASSVRLQGEQYF. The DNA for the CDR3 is TGTGCCAGCAGCGTACGCTTACAGGGGGAGCAGTACTTC.

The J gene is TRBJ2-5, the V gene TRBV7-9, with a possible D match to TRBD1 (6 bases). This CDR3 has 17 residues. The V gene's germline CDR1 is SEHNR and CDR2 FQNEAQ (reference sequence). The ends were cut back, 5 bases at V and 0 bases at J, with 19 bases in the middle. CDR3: CASSRTVNLPDQETQYF. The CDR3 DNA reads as TGTGCCAGCAGCCGGACAGTGAACCTCCCAGACCAAGAGACCCAGTACTTC.

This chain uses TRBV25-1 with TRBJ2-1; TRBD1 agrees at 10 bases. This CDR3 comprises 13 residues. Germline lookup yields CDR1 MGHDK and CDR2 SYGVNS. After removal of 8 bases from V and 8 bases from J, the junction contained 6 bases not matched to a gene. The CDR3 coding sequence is TGTGCCAGCTCCCGGACAGGGGGTTATGAGCAGTTCTTC. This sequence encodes CASSRTGGYEQFF.

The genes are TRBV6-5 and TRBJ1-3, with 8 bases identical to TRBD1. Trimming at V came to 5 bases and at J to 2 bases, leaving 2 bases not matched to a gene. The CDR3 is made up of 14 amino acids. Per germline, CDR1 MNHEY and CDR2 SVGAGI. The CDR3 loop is CASSVDRAGNTIYF. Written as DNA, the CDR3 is TGTGCCAGCAGTGTGGACAGGGCTGGAAACACCATATATTTT.

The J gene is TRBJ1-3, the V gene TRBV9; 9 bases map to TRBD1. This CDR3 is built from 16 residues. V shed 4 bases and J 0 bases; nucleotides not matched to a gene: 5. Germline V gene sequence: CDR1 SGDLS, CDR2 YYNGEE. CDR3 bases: TGTGCCAGCAGCCCGGGACAGGGTCCCTCTGGAAACACCATATATTTT. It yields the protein CASSPGQGPSGNTIYF.

CDR3 DNA: TGTGCCAGCAGCCAAGTAGCTAGCGGGAGTACGTACGAGCAGTACTTC. This sequence encodes CASSQVASGSTYEQYF. V is TRBV14 and J is TRBJ2-7, with 10 bases matching TRBD2. The CDR3 consists of 16 residues. CDR1 and CDR2 from the germline V gene are SGHDN and FVKESK. V was clipped by 1 base and J by 4 bases; unmatched bases: 7.

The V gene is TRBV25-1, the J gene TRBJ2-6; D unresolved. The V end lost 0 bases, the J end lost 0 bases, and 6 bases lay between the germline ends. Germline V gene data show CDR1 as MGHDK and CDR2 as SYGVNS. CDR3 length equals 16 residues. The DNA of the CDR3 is TGTGCCAGCAGTGAATATACACACTCTGGGGCCAACGTCCTGACTTTC. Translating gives CASSEYTHSGANVLTF. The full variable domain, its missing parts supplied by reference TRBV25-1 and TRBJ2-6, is EADIYQTPRYLVIGTGKKITLECSQTMGHDKMYWYQQDPGMELHLIHYSYGVNSTEKGDLSSESTVSRIRTEHFPLTLESARPSHTSQYLCASSEYTHSGANVLTFGAGSRLTVL.

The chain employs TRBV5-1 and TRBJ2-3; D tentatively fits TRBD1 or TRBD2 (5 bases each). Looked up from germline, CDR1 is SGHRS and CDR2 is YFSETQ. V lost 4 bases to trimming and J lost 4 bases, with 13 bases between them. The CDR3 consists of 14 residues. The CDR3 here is CASSPGTQPDTQYF. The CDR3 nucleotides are TGCGCCAGCAGCCCCGGGACCCAGCCAGATACGCAGTATTTT. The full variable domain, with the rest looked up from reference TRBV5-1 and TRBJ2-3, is KAGVTQTPRYLIKTRGQQVTLSCSPISGHRSVSWYQQTPGQGLQFLFEYFSETQRNKGNFPGRFSGRQFSNSRSEMNVSTLELGDSALYLCASSPGTQPDTQYFGPGTRLTVL.

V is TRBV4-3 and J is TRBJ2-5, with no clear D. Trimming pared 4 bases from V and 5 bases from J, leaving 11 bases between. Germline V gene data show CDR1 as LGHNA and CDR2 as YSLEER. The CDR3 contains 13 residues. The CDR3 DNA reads TGCGCCAGCAGCCGATTAGTAGGCGAGACCCAGTACTTC. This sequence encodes CASSRLVGETQYF.

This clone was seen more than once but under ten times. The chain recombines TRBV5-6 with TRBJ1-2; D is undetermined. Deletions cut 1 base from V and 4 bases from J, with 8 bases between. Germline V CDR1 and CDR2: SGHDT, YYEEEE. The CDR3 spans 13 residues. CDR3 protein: CASSLSGSYGYTF. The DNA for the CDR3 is TGTGCCAGCAGCTTGTCGGGGAGCTATGGCTACACCTTC.